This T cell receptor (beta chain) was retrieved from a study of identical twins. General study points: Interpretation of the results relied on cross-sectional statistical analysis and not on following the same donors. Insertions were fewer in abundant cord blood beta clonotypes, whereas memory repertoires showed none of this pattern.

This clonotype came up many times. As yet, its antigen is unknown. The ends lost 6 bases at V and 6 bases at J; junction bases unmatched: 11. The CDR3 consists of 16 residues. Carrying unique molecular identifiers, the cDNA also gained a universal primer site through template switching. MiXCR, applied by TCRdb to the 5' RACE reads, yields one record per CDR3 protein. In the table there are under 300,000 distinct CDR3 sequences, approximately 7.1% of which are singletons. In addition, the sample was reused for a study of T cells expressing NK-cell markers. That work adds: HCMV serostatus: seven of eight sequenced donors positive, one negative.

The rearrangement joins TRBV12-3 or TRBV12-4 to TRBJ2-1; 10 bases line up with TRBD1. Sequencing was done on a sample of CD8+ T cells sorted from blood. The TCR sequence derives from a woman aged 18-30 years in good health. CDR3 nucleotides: TGTGCCAGCAGAGGCTATGGGGACAGGGGTTTCAATGAGCAGTTCTTC. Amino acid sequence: CASRGYGDRGFNEQFF.